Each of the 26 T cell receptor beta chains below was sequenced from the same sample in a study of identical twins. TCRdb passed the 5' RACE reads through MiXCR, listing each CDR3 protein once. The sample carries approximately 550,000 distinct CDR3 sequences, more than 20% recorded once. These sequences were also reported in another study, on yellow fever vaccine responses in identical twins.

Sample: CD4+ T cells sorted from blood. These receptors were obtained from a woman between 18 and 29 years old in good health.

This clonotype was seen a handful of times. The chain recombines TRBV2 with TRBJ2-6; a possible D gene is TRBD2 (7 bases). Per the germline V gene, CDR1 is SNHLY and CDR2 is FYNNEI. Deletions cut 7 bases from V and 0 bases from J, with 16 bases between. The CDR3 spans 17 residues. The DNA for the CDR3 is TGTGCCAGCACCGTGGAGGGGGGGGCCTCTGGGGCCAACGTCCTGACTTTC. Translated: CASTVEGGASGANVLTF.

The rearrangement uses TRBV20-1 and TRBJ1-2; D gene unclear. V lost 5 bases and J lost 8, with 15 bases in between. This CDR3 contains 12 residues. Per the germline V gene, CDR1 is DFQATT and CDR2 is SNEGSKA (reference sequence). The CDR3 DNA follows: TGCAGTGCTCCTGGACCCCCCGGGGGCTACACCTTC. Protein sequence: CSAPGPPGGYTF.

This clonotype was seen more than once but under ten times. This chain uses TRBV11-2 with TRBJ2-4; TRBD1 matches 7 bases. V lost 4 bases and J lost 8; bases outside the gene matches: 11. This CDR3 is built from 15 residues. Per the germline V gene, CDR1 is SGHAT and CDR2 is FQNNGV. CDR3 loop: CASSSRGQYRDIQYF. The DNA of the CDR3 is TGTGCCAGCAGCTCCCGGGGACAGTATAGGGACATTCAGTACTTC.

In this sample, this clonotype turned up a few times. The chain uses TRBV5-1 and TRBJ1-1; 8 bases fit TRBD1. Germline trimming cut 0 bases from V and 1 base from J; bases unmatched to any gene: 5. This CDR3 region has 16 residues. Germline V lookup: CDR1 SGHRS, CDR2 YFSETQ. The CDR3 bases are TGCGCCAGCAGCTTGGGTTGGGACAGGAGGAACACTGAAGCTTTCTTT. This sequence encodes CASSLGWDRRNTEAFF. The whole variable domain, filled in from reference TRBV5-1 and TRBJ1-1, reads KAGVTQTPRYLIKTRGQQVTLSCSPISGHRSVSWYQQTPGQGLQFLFEYFSETQRNKGNFPGRFSGRQFSNSRSEMNVSTLELGDSALYLCASSLGWDRRNTEAFFGQGTRLTVV.

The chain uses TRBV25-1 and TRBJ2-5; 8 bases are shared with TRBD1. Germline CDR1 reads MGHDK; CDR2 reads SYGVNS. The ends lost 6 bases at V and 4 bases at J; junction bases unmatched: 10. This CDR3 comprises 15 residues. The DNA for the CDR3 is TGTGCCAGCAGCAGGAGAGGACAGGGTATAGAGACCCAGTACTTC. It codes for CASSRRGQGIETQYF. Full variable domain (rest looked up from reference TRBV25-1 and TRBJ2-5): EADIYQTPRYLVIGTGKKITLECSQTMGHDKMYWYQQDPGMELHLIHYSYGVNSTEKGDLSSESTVSRIRTEHFPLTLESARPSHTSQYLCASSRRGQGIETQYFGPGTRLLVL.

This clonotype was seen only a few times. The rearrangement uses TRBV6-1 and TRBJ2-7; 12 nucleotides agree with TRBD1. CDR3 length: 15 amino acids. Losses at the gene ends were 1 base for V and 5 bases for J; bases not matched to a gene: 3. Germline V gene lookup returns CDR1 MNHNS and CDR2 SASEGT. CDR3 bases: TGTGCCAGCAGTGAAGGAGGGACAGGGGGCAACGAGCAGTACTTC. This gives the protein CASSEGGTGGNEQYF.

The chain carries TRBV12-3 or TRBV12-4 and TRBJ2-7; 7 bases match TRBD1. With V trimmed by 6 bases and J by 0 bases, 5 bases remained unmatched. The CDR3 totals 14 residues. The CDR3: CASSGQESSYEQYF. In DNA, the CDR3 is TGTGCCAGCAGCGGACAGGAGAGCTCCTACGAGCAGTACTTC.

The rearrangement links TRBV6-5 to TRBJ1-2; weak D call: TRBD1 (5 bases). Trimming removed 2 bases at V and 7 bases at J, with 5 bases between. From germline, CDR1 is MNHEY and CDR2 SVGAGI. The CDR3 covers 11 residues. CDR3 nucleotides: TGTGCCAGCAGTTACCAGGGTGGCTACACCTTC. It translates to CASSYQGGYTF.

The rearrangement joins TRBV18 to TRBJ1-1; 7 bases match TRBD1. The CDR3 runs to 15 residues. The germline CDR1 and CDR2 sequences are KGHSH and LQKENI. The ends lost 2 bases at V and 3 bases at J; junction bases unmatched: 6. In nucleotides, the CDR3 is TGTGCCAGCTCACCATCGACAGGGATGGACACTGAAGCTTTCTTT. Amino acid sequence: CASSPSTGMDTEAFF.

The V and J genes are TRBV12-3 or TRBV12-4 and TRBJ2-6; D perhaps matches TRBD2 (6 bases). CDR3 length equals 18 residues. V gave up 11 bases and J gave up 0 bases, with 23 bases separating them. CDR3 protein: CAFSQNSGFSSGANVLTF. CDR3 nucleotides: TGTGCCTTCAGCCAGAATAGCGGATTCAGCTCTGGGGCCAACGTCCTGACTTTC.

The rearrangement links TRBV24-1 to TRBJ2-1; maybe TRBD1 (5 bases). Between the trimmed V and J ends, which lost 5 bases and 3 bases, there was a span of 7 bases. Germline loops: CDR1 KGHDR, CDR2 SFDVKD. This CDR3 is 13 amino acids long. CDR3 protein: CATSVQDYNEQFF. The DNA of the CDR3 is TGTGCCACCAGTGTACAGGACTACAATGAGCAGTTCTTC.

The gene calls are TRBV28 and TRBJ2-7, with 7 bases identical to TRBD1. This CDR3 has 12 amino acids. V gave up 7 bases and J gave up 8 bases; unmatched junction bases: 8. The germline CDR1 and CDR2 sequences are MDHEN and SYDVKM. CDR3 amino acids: CASTTLQGKQYF. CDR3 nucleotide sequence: TGTGCCAGCACAACTCTACAGGGGAAGCAGTACTTC.

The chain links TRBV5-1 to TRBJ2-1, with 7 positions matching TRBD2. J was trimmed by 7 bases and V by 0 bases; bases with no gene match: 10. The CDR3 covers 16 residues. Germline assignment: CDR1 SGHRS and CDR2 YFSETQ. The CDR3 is CASSLDREVGMNEQFF. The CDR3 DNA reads TGCGCCAGCAGCTTGGATCGGGAGGTAGGGATGAATGAGCAGTTCTTC.

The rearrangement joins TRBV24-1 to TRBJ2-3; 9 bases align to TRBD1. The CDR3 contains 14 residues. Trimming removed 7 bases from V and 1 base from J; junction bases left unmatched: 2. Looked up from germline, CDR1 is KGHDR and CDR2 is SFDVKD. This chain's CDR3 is CATSRTGGTDTQYF. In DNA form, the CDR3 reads TGTGCCACCAGCCGGACAGGGGGCACAGATACGCAGTATTTT.

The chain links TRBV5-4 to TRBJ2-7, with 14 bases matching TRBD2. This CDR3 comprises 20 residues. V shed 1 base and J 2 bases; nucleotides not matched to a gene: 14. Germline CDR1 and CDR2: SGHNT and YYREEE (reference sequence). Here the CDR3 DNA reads TGTGCCAGCAGCTTGAATGTTCGACTAGCGGGAGGGCGGTTTACCTACGAGCAGTACTTC. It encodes CASSLNVRLAGGRFTYEQYF.

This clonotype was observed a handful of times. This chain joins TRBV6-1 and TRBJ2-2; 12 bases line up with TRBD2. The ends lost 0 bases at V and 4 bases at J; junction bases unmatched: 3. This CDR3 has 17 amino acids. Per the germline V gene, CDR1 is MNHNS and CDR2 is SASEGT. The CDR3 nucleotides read TGTGCCAGCAGTGAAGCCCGACTAGCGGGGGTCACCGGGGAGCTGTTTTTT. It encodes CASSEARLAGVTGELFF.

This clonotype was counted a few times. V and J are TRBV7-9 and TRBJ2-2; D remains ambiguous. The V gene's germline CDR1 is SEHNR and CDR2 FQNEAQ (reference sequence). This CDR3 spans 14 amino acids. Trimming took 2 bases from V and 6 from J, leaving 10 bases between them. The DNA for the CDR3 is TGTGCCAGCAGCTTAATCGGGCCTCCCGGGGAGCTGTTTTTT. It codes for CASSLIGPPGELFF.

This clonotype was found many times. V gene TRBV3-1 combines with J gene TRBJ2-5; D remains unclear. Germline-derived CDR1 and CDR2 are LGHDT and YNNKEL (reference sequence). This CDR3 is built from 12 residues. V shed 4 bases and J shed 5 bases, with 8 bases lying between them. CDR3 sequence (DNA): TGTGCCAGCAGCCCACTGAGGGAGACCCAGTACTTC. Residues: CASSPLRETQYF.

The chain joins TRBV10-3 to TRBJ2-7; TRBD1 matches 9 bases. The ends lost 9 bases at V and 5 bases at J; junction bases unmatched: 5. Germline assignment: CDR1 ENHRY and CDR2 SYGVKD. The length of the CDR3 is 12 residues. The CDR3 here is CAIRTGVDEQYF. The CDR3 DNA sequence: TGTGCCATAAGGACAGGGGTAGACGAGCAGTACTTC.

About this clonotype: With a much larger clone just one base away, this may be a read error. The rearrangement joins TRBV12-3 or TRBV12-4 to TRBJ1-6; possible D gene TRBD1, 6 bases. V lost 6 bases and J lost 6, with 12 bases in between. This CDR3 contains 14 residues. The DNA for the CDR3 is TGTGCCAGCAGCCAGGCAGGGGTTAATTCACCCCTCCACTTT. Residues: CASSQAGVNSPLHF.

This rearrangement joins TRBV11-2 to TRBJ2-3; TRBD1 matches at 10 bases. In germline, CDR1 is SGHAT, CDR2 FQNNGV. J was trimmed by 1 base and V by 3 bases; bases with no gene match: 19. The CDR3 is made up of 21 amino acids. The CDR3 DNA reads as TGTGCCAGCAGCTTGGTACGGCGGGACAGGGGAAGGTCGAGGGGCACAGATACGCAGTATTTT. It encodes CASSLVRRDRGRSRGTDTQYF.

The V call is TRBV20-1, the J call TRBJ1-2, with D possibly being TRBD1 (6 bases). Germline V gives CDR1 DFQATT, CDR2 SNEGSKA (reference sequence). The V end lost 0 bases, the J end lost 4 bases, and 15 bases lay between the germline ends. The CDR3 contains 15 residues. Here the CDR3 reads CSARDLGGAGYGYTF. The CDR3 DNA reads TGCAGTGCTAGAGATTTGGGGGGCGCCGGCTATGGCTACACCTTC.

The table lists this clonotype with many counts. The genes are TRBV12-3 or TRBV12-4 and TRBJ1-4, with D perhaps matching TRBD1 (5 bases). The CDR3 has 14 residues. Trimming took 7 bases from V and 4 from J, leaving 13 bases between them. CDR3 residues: CASKQALGNEKLFF. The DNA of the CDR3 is TGTGCCAGCAAACAGGCGCTTGGTAATGAAAAACTGTTTTTT.

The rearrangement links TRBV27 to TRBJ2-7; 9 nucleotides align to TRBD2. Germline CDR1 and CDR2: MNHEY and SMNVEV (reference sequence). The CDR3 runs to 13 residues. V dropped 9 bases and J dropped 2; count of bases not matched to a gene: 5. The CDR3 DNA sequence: TGTGCCAGATCGGGCGGGGGGGCCTACGAGCAGTACGTC. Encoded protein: CARSGGGAYEQYV.

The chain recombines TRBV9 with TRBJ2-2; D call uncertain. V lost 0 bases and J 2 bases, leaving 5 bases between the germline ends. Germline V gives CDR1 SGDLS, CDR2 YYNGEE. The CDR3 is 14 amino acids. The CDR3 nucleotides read TGTGCCAGCAGCGTAGTGTACAACACCGGGGAGCTGTTTTTT. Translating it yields CASSVVYNTGELFF. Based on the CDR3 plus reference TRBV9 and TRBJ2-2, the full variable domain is DSGVTQTPKHLITATGQRVTLRCSPRSGDLSVYWYQQSLDQGLQFLIQYYNGEERAKGNILERFSAQQFPDLHSELNLSSLELGDSALYFCASSVVYNTGELFFGEGSRLTVL.

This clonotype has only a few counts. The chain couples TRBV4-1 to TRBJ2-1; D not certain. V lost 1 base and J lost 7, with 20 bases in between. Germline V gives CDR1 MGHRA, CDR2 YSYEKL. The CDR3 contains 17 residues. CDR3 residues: CASSQGSLAEVWNEQFF. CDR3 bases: TGCGCCAGCAGCCAAGGTAGTTTGGCGGAAGTGTGGAATGAGCAGTTCTTC.